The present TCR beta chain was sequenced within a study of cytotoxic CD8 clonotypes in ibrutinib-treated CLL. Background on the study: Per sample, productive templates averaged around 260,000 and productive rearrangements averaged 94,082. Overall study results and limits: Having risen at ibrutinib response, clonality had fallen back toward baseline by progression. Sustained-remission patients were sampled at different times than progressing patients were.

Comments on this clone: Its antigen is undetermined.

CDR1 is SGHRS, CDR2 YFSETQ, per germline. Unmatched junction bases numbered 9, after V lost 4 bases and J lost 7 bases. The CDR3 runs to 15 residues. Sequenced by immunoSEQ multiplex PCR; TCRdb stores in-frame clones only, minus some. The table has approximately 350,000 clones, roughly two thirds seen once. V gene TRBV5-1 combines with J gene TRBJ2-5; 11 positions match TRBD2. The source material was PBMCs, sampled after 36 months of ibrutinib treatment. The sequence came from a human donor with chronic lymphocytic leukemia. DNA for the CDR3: TGCGCCAGCAGCGGGATAGCGGGAGGGTCGAGGACCCAGTACTTC. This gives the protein CASSGIAGGSRTQYF.